This T cell receptor beta chain is drawn from a study of technical replicates of blood from several donors. Trimming removed 2 bases from V and 4 bases from J, with 14 bases in between. Germline V lookup: CDR1 MNHNY, CDR2 SVGAGI (reference sequence). The CDR3 runs 15 residues. Clones were sequenced by immunoSEQ multiplex PCR, and TCRdb holds only the in-frame ones, with some missing. This repertoire shows some 79,000 clones, about nine tenths found once; its top ten account for around 0.37%. The clonotype was recovered from a human donor in good health. Some clones in this sample may be carry-over from other donors' samples. The source material was T cells isolated from PBMCs. This chain uses TRBV6-6 with TRBJ1-2; tentative D call: TRBD1 (6 bases). The CDR3: CASSYEGQGTYGYTF. The DNA of the CDR3 is TGTGCCAGCAGTTACGAAGGGCAGGGGACCTATGGCTACACCTTC.